Presented here are 27 T cell receptor beta chains from one specimen sequenced in a study of identical twins. TCRdb analysed the 5' RACE reads with MiXCR anew, one entry per CDR3 protein. The sample shows 200,000 to 250,000 distinct CDR3 sequences, roughly 7.5% of them seen only once. The same specimen was also included in a second study, on yellow fever vaccine responses in identical twins.

The material sequenced was memory (CD45RO+) T cells sorted from blood. These receptors all come from a woman aged 18-35 years in good health.

This clonotype has more than one count but fewer than ten. J is TRBJ2-7 and V is TRBV10-2; a possible D gene is TRBD2 (6 bases). CDR1 and CDR2 from the germline V gene are WSHSY and SAAADI. Trimming removed 6 bases from V and 10 bases from J, with 13 bases in between. This CDR3 contains 11 residues. The CDR3 reads CASRDGGPQYF. The CDR3 DNA reads TGCGCCAGCAGGGACGGGGGACCTCAGTACTTC.

This clonotype was seen a handful of times. V usage is TRBV20-1 and J usage is TRBJ2-7, with 12 bases matching TRBD2. There are 14 residues in the CDR3. Germline CDR1 reads DFQATT; CDR2 reads SNEGSKA (reference sequence). Trimming removed 5 bases from V and 6 bases from J; junction bases left unmatched: 8. In DNA form, the CDR3 reads TGCAGTGCTGAACTAGCGGGAGGATTCGGCGAGCAGTACTTC. Translated, it gives CSAELAGGFGEQYF.

This clonotype was counted many times. V gene TRBV7-2 combines with J gene TRBJ2-2; 7 bases agree with TRBD2. CDR1 is SGHTA and CDR2 is FQGNSA in the germline V gene. V shed 6 bases, J shed 6 bases, and the junction held 13 bases outside the gene matches. The CDR3 extends over 16 amino acids. Written as DNA, the CDR3 is TGTGCCAGCAGTTCCGATGGGGGGAGGGCCCCCGGGGAGCTGTTTTTT. This translates into CASSSDGGRAPGELFF.

This clonotype was seen a few times. This chain uses TRBV14 with TRBJ2-1; D is uncertain. V was clipped by 4 bases and J by 6 bases, with 13 bases between them. Germline values: CDR1 SGHDN, CDR2 FVKESK. The CDR3 is made up of 14 amino acids. The CDR3 DNA reads TGTGCCAGCAGCCCCCTAGATGTCGGCAATGAGCAGTTCTTC. Translated: CASSPLDVGNEQFF.

This clonotype has more than one count but fewer than ten. The V gene is TRBV18, the J gene TRBJ2-7; D possibly corresponds to TRBD1 (5 bases). The CDR3 is made up of 13 amino acids. Germline V gives CDR1 KGHSH, CDR2 LQKENI. Trimming pared 3 bases from V and 2 bases from J, leaving 8 bases between. CDR3 in amino acids: CASSPTETYEQYF. The CDR3 nucleotides read TGTGCCAGCTCACCGACAGAGACCTACGAGCAGTACTTC.

This clonotype was found many times. The chain joins TRBV5-6 to TRBJ2-2; D remains unclear. Trimming shortened V by 0 bases and J by 2 bases, and 5 bases separated the two germline ends. Germline loops: CDR1 SGHDT, CDR2 YYEEEE. CDR3 length: 14 residues. The CDR3 DNA sequence: TGTGCCAGCAGCTTGGGTTTCAACACCGGGGAGCTGTTTTTT. Residues: CASSLGFNTGELFF.

This clonotype was counted at least ten times. The rearrangement uses TRBV29-1 and TRBJ1-5, with D unclear. CDR3 length equals 12 residues. Trimming shortened V by 4 bases and J by 3 bases, and 7 bases separated the two germline ends. The germline V gene has CDR1 SQVTM and CDR2 ANQGSEA. The CDR3 nucleotides are TGCAGCGTTGGGGCCCCCAATCAGCCCCAGCATTTT. Its protein product is CSVGAPNQPQHF.

This clonotype has just a few counts. The V call is TRBV13, the J call TRBJ2-7; 8 nucleotides line up with TRBD2. CDR3 length: 15 residues. In germline, CDR1 is PRHDT, CDR2 FYEKMQ (reference sequence). The trim removed 6 bases at V and 4 bases at J, leaving 11 bases unmatched. The CDR3 DNA follows: TGTGCCAGCAGGATCAGCGGGAGATCGGGATACGAGCAGTACTTC. As protein: CASRISGRSGYEQYF. Based on the CDR3 plus reference TRBV13 and TRBJ2-7, the full variable domain is AAGVIQSPRHLIKEKRETATLKCYPIPRHDTVYWYQQGPGQDPQFLISFYEKMQSDKGSIPDRFSAQQFSDYHSELNMSSLELGDSALYFCASRISGRSGYEQYFGPGTRLTVT.

The chain carries TRBV20-1 and TRBJ2-1; the D gene is possibly TRBD1 (7 bases). This CDR3 contains 15 residues. Trimming left V 3 bases short and J 6 bases short, with 18 bases between. Looked up from germline, CDR1 is DFQATT and CDR2 is SNEGSKA (reference sequence). The CDR3 DNA reads as TGCAGTGCTAGGGGGGGCGACAGGGATTTCAATGAGCAGTTCTTC. Protein: CSARGGDRDFNEQFF.

This clonotype was seen repeatedly, ten times or more. The rearrangement joins TRBV10-3 to TRBJ2-7; the D gene is possibly TRBD1 (6 bases). Germline assignment: CDR1 ENHRY and CDR2 SYGVKD. There are 17 residues in the CDR3. Trimming removed 4 bases from V and 3 bases from J, with 22 bases in between. CDR3 sequence reads: CAISGPQGGGPIYEQYF. CDR3 nucleotide sequence: TGTGCCATCAGTGGGCCACAGGGTGGGGGTCCGATCTACGAGCAGTACTTC.

CDR3 DNA sequence: TGTGCCAGCAGGAAGGGCTCGGTGACAGGGAGGCATGAAAAACTGTTTTTT. This gives the protein CASRKGSVTGRHEKLFF. The rearrangement uses TRBV6-1 and TRBJ1-4; TRBD1 agrees at 7 bases. The CDR3 is made up of 17 amino acids. Per germline, CDR1 MNHNS and CDR2 SASEGT. J was trimmed by 6 bases and V by 6 bases; bases with no gene match: 16.

This clonotype was recorded at least ten times. The chain links TRBV5-1 to TRBJ1-5; TRBD1 matches 9 bases. CDR3 size: 15 residues. V trimming: 0 bases; J trimming: 5 bases; junction bases outside the gene matches: 3. Germline CDR1 is SGHRS and CDR2 is YFSETQ. The CDR3 spells CASSLEGQGHQPQHF. In DNA, the CDR3 is TGCGCCAGCAGCTTGGAGGGACAGGGCCATCAGCCCCAGCATTTT.

The chain links TRBV5-1 to TRBJ1-3, with D tentatively TRBD1 (6 bases). Germline CDR1 reads SGHRS; CDR2 reads YFSETQ. This CDR3 contains 15 residues. V was clipped by 7 bases and J by 4 bases, with 18 bases between them. In DNA form, the CDR3 reads TGCGCCAGCTCTCCGGGACACATAAAAGGAAACACCATATATTTT. It codes for CASSPGHIKGNTIYF.

At least ten counts were recorded for this clonotype. V is TRBV3-1 and J is TRBJ2-5; D not resolved. Trimming took off 4 bases at V and 3 bases at J, with 12 bases between the two ends. Germline V lookup: CDR1 LGHDT, CDR2 YNNKEL (reference sequence). This CDR3 region has 14 residues. CDR3 region: CASSLSLSEETQYF. CDR3 coding DNA: TGTGCCAGCAGCCTCTCACTAAGCGAAGAGACCCAGTACTTC.

At least ten counts were recorded for this clonotype. This chain connects TRBV4-2 to TRBJ2-7, with 9 bases matching TRBD2. This CDR3 has 16 residues. In germline, CDR1 is LGHNA, CDR2 YNFKEQ. V trimming: 4 bases; J trimming: 2 bases; junction bases outside the gene matches: 9. The CDR3: CASSPKGGGEPYEQYF. The CDR3 DNA reads TGTGCCAGCAGCCCGAAGGGCGGGGGGGAGCCCTACGAGCAGTACTTC.

Many counts were recorded for this clonotype. This chain links TRBV20-1 with TRBJ1-1, with 8 bases lining up with TRBD1. The germline gives CDR1 DFQATT, CDR2 SNEGSKA (reference sequence). The J segment lost 6 bases and the V segment lost 6 bases, leaving 12 bases of the junction unmatched. This CDR3 has 14 residues. This chain's CDR3 is CSARRGQGASEAFF. In nucleotides, the CDR3 is TGCAGTGCGAGACGCGGGCAGGGGGCTTCTGAAGCTTTCTTT.

The CDR3 coding sequence is TGTGCCAGCAACACAGGATCACAAGAGACCCAGTACTTC. Translating gives CASNTGSQETQYF. This rearrangement joins TRBV28 to TRBJ2-5; D may be TRBD1 (5 bases). Germline CDR1 reads MDHEN; CDR2 reads SYDVKM. CDR3 length: 13 amino acids. V shed 7 bases and J shed 2 bases, with 11 bases lying between them.

This clonotype was counted ten times or more. This rearrangement joins TRBV25-1 to TRBJ2-3, with D tentatively TRBD2 (5 bases). The CDR3 totals 14 residues. V was pared by 2 bases and J by 2 bases, with 8 bases between. Germline V CDR1 and CDR2: MGHDK, SYGVNS. The CDR3 sequence is CASSELANTDTQYF. The CDR3 nucleotides read TGTGCCAGCAGTGAACTAGCCAACACAGATACGCAGTATTTT.

This clonotype was observed a few times. The V and J genes are TRBV29-1 and TRBJ2-7; D not resolved. The germline CDR1 and CDR2 sequences are SQVTM and ANQGSEA. The ends were cut back, 7 bases at V and 2 bases at J, with 18 bases in the middle. This CDR3 spans 14 amino acids. This chain's CDR3 is CSAATLDIPYEQYF. The CDR3 DNA reads as TGCAGCGCCGCTACCCTTGACATCCCCTACGAGCAGTACTTC.

The chain carries TRBV30 and TRBJ2-5; the match to TRBD1 covers 8 bases. CDR1 GTSNPN and CDR2 SVGIG come from the germline V gene (reference sequence). The V gene end was trimmed by 4 bases and the J gene end by 5 bases; junction bases not matched to a gene: 6. CDR3 length: 13 amino acids. The CDR3, as DNA: TGTGCCTGGAAAGGACAGGGACAGGAGACCCAGTACTTC. Amino acid sequence: CAWKGQGQETQYF.

This clonotype has at least ten counts. The chain carries TRBV12-3 or TRBV12-4 and TRBJ2-3; D not certain. The germline V and J ends were trimmed by 3 bases and 4 bases, with 8 bases remaining between them. The CDR3 spans 13 residues. CDR3 sequence reads: CASSLSIPDTQYF. The CDR3 bases are TGTGCCAGCAGTTTGTCGATCCCAGATACGCAGTATTTT.

V gene TRBV14 combines with J gene TRBJ2-5; the D gene is possibly TRBD2 (5 bases). Germline-derived CDR1 and CDR2 are SGHDN and FVKESK. The CDR3 loop spans 14 amino acids. The germline V and J ends were trimmed by 0 bases and 5 bases, with 10 bases remaining between them. The CDR3 DNA is TGTGCCAGCAGCCAAGATCTGGGAGTGGAGACCCAGTACTTC. This sequence encodes CASSQDLGVETQYF.

The J gene is TRBJ2-1, the V gene TRBV5-4, with D perhaps assigned TRBD1 or TRBD2 (6 bases each). Germline assignment: CDR1 SGHNT and CDR2 YYREEE (reference sequence). The CDR3 has 14 residues. V was cut by 8 bases and J by 3 bases, with 15 bases left in between. The CDR3 loop reads CARSRGPLYNEQFF. CDR3 DNA: TGTGCCAGGAGCCGGGGGCCCCTCTACAATGAGCAGTTCTTC. The entire variable domain, with the rest obtained from reference TRBV5-4 and TRBJ2-1, is as follows: ETGVTQSPTHLIKTRGQQVTLRCSSQSGHNTVSWYQQALGQGPQFIFQYYREEENGRGNFPPRFSGLQFPNYSSELNVNALELDDSALYLCARSRGPLYNEQFFGPGTRLTVL.

The table lists this clonotype with many counts. This chain links TRBV3-1 with TRBJ2-1; D may be TRBD1 or TRBD2 (5 bases each). Germline V lookup: CDR1 LGHDT, CDR2 YNNKEL (reference sequence). Trimming removed 8 bases from V and 0 bases from J, with 14 bases in between. This CDR3 region has 15 residues. This CDR3 reads CASARGERSYNEQFF. For the CDR3, the DNA is TGTGCCAGCGCCCGGGGCGAACGCTCCTACAATGAGCAGTTCTTC.

The rearrangement joins TRBV5-6 to TRBJ1-1; perhaps TRBD1 as D (6 bases). The CDR3 is 13 amino acids. V gave up 5 bases and J gave up 3 bases, with 11 bases separating them. The germline V gene has CDR1 SGHDT and CDR2 YYEEEE. The CDR3: CASRGRGYTEAFF. CDR3 in DNA: TGTGCCAGCAGGGGCAGGGGTTACACTGAAGCTTTCTTT. Full variable domain (outside the CDR3, taken from reference TRBV5-6 and TRBJ1-1): DAGVTQSPTHLIKTRGQQVTLRCSPKSGHDTVSWYQQALGQGPQFIFQYYEEEERQRGNFPDRFSGHQFPNYSSELNVNALLLGDSALYLCASRGRGYTEAFFGQGTRLTVV.

This clonotype has a count of ten or more. The chain is built from TRBV7-9 and TRBJ1-6; D remains unclear. CDR3 length: 13 amino acids. Germline V CDR1 and CDR2: SEHNR, FQNEAQ (reference sequence). V lost 6 bases and J lost 9, with 12 bases in between. CDR3: CASSASISSPLHF. The CDR3 DNA is TGTGCCAGCAGTGCCTCCATCAGTTCACCCCTCCACTTT.

This clonotype was detected ten times or more. The chain carries TRBV4-2 and TRBJ2-2; perhaps TRBD1 as D (5 bases). There are 15 residues in the CDR3. Germline V gives CDR1 LGHNA, CDR2 YNFKEQ. V was shortened by 1 base and J by 1 base, with 7 bases between the two germline ends. As DNA, the CDR3 is TGTGCCAGCAGCCAAGGAACAGGGAACACCGGGGAGCTGTTTTTT. It codes for CASSQGTGNTGELFF.